Here is one T cell receptor (beta chain) with its context. The V gene lost 7 bases and the J gene lost 0 bases, with 18 bases spanning the gap. CDR1 and CDR2 (germline): GTSNPN, SVGIG (reference sequence). This CDR3 has 15 residues. Per the authors' pipeline: Amplification with reference gene primers provided the estimates of nucleated cell counts. Produced via immunoSEQ multiplex PCR; TCRdb's table is partial and in-frame only. The V and J calls and the clone size are those of that table, but D and trimming were determined from the DNA. The sample comprises 150,000 to 200,000 clones, more than 70% of which are singletons, and less than 9% rests with the top ten. These data originate in a study of blood T cell repertoires in COVID-19. For the study at large: Whether acute or convalescent, the COVID-19 samples came from the United States, Italy and Spain. Sources were T cells, B-cell-depleted T cells, or PBMCs; the material itself was cDNA or gDNA.

The receptor comes from a woman aged 60-75 years with acute or convalescent COVID-19. Sequenced: peripheral blood. This chain joins TRBV30 and TRBJ1-1, with a weak D call TRBD1 (6 bases). CDR3: CALTALGGMNTEAFF. The CDR3 nucleotides read TGTGCCTTAACCGCGCTAGGGGGTATGAACACTGAAGCTTTCTTT. Looking up the rest from reference TRBV30 and TRBJ1-1 gives the full variable domain: SQTIHQWPATLVQPVGSPLSLECTVEGTSNPNLYWYRQAAGRGLQLLFYSVGIGQISSEVPQNLSASRPQDRQFILSSKKLLLSDSGFYLCALTALGGMNTEAFFGQGTRLTVV.